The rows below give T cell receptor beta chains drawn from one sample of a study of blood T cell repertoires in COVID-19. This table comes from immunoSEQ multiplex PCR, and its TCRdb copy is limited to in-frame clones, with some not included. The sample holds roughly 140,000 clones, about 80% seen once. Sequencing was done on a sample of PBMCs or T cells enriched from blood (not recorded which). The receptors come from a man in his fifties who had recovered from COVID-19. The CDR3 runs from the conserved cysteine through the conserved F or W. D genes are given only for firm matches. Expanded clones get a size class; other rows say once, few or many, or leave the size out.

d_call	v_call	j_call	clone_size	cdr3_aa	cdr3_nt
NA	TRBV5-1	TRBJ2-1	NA	CASSLGQNEQFF	TGCGCCAGCAGCTTGGGACAGAATGAGCAGTTCTTC
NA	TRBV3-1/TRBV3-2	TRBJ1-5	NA	CASASGDQPQHF	TGTGCCAGCGCTTCGGGGGATCAGCCCCAGCATTTT
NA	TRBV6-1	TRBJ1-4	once	CASSEGPWQGFEKLFF	TGTGCCAGCAGTGAAGGGCCCTGGCAGGGGTTTGAAAAACTGTTTTTT
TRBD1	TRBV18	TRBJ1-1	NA	CASSPPRGRRNTEAFF	TGTGCCAGCTCACCACCGAGGGGGCGCCGGAACACTGAAGCTTTCTTT
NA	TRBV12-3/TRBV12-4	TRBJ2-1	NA	CASSPRPGHEQFF	TGTGCCAGCAGCCCAAGGCCAGGTCATGAGCAGTTCTTC
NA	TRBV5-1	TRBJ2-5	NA	CASSFGRGAQETQYF	TGCGCCAGCAGCTTCGGGCGGGGTGCACAAGAGACCCAGTACTTC
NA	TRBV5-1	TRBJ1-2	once	CASSLDGGYTF	TGCGCCAGCAGCTTGGACGGGGGCTACACCTTC
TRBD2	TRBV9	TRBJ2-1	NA	CASSAGLAGGYEQFF	TGTGCCAGCAGCGCTGGACTAGCGGGGGGGTATGAGCAGTTCTTC
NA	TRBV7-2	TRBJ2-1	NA	CASSPPHSRNEQFF	TGTGCCAGCAGCCCTCCTCACAGCCGCAATGAGCAGTTCTTC
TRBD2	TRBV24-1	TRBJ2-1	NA	CATSDRRGASNEQFF	TGTGCCACCAGTGATAGGCGGGGGGCGAGCAATGAGCAGTTCTTC
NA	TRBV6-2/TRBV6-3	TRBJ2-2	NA	CASSNSGELFF	TGTGCCAGCAGTAACAGTGGGGAGCTGTTTTTT
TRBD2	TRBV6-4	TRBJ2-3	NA	CASSEGLASDTQYF	TGTGCCAGCAGTGAGGGACTAGCTTCAGATACGCAGTATTTT
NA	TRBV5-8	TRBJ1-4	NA	CASSPGLGPTNEKLFF	TGTGCCAGCAGCCCCGGACTGGGTCCAACTAATGAAAAACTGTTTTTT
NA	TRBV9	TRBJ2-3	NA	CASSPGRTDTQYF	TGTGCCAGCAGCCCAGGGCGCACAGATACGCAGTATTTT
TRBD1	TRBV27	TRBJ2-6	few	CASSSYRGLLSGANVLTF	TGTGCCAGCAGCTCATACAGGGGGCTTCTCTCGGGGGCCAACGTCCTGACTTTC
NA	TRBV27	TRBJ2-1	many	CASSASGVEQFF	TGTGCCAGCAGTGCCTCAGGGGTTGAGCAGTTCTTC
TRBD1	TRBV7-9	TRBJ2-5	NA	CASSLGDRDQETQYF	TGTGCCAGCAGCTTAGGGGACAGGGACCAAGAGACCCAGTACTTC
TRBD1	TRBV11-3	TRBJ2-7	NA	CASSYRQGWRNRDYEQYF	TGTGCCAGCAGTTACAGACAGGGCTGGAGGAATCGTGATTACGAGCAGTACTTC
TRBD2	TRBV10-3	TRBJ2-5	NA	CAISSSGTSGWRETQYF	TGTGCCATCAGTTCTTCCGGGACTAGCGGTTGGAGGGAGACCCAGTACTTC
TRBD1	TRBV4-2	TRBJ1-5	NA	CASSQAVQGSNEPQHF	TGTGCCAGCAGCCAAGCCGTACAGGGGTCAAACGAGCCCCAGCATTTT
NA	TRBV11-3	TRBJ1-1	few	CASSLYGESNTEAFF	TGTGCCAGCAGCTTATATGGGGAGTCGAACACTGAAGCTTTCTTT
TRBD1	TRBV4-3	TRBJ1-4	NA	CASSRGTENEKLFF	TGCGCCAGCAGCCGCGGGACAGAGAATGAAAAACTGTTTTTT
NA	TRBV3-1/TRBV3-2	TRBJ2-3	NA	CASSQGLAADTQYF	TGTGCCAGCAGCCAAGGTTTAGCGGCAGATACGCAGTATTTT
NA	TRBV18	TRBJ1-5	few	CASSPPAPGQPQHF	TGTGCCAGCTCACCACCAGCTCCAGGTCAGCCCCAGCATTTT
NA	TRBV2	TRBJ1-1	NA	CASSLERAEAFF	TGTGCCAGCAGTCTCGAACGGGCTGAAGCTTTCTTT
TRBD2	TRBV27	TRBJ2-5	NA	CASRGLAKETQYF	TGTGCCAGCAGGGGACTAGCGAAAGAGACCCAGTACTTC
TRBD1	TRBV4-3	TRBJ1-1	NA	CASSPLTGAGNTEAFF	TGCGCCAGCAGCCCTCTTACAGGGGCGGGGAACACTGAAGCTTTCTTT
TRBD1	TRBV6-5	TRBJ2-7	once	CASSDVPGQGVEQYF	TGTGCCAGCAGCGACGTACCGGGACAGGGGGTCGAGCAGTACTTC
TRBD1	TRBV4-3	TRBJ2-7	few	CASSLRTGGDEQYF	TGCGCCAGCAGCCTTAGGACAGGGGGCGACGAGCAGTACTTC
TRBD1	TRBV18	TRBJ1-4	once	CASFRQGREKLFF	TGTGCCAGCTTCAGACAGGGACGAGAAAAACTGTTTTTT
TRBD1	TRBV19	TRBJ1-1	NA	CASSIIQGAGTEAFF	TGTGCCAGTAGTATAATTCAGGGGGCAGGCACTGAAGCTTTCTTT
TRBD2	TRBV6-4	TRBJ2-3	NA	CASSFAGTSGGPTTDTQYF	TGTGCCAGCAGTTTCGCCGGGACTAGCGGGGGCCCAACCACAGATACGCAGTATTTT
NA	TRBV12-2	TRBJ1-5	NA	CASRLRTAANQPQHF	TGTGCAAGTCGCTTACGAACGGCAGCGAATCAGCCCCAGCATTTT
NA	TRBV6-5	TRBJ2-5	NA	CASSSYQETQYF	TGTGCCAGCAGTTCGTACCAAGAGACCCAGTACTTC
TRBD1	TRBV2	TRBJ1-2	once	CASSGGTGGYGYTF	TGTGCCAGCAGTGGGGGGACAGGGGGCTATGGCTACACCTTC
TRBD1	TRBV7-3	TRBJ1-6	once	CASSSGGRNSPLHF	TGTGCCAGCAGCTCAGGGGGCAGAAATTCACCCCTCCACTTT
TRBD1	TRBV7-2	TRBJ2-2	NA	CASSYRGQVELFF	TGTGCCAGCAGCTACAGGGGGCAAGTGGAGCTGTTTTTT
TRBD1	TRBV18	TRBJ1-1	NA	CASSPRTGQGIGTEAFF	TGTGCCAGCTCACCACGTACAGGACAGGGGATTGGCACTGAAGCTTTCTTT
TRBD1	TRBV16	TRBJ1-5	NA	CASSRMDRGNQPQHF	TGTGCCAGCAGCCGAATGGACAGGGGGAATCAGCCCCAGCATTTT
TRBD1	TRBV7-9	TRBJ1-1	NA	CASSGQGPKVREAFF	TGTGCCAGCAGCGGACAGGGGCCCAAGGTTCGAGAAGCTTTCTTT
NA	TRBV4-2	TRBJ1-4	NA	CASSQGQGATNEKLFF	TGTGCCAGCAGCCAAGGGCAGGGTGCAACTAATGAAAAACTGTTTTTT